Described below is a single T cell receptor beta chain sequence and its context. This sample stems from a study of control samples from healthy donors and cancer patients. The assay was immunoSEQ multiplex PCR, and TCRdb's table has in-frame clones only and misses some. The table includes 100,000 to 150,000 clones, 92% detected once. The CDR3 runs to 14 residues. V was shortened by 6 bases and J by 5 bases, with 13 bases between the two germline ends. Germline V gives CDR1 LNHDA, CDR2 SQIVND (reference sequence). The receptor's source is a woman between 45 and 65 years old in good health. This chain connects TRBV19 to TRBJ1-4; D perhaps matches TRBD1 (6 bases). Sequenced: blood. The CDR3 is CASRSTGPNEKLFF. The CDR3 DNA sequence: TGTGCCAGTAGGTCGACAGGCCCAAATGAAAAACTGTTTTTT.